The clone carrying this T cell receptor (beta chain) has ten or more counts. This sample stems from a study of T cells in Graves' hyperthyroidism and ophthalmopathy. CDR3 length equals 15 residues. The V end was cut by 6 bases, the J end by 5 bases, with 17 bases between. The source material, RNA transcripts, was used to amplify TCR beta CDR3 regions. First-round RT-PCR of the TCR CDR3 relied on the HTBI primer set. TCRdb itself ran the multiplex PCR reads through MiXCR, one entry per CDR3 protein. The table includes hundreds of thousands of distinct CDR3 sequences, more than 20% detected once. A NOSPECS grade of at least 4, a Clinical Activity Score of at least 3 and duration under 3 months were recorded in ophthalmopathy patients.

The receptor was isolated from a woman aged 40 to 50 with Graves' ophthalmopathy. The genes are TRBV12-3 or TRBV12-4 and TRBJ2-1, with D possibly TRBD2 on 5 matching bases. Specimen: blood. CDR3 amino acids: CASSPGRGRDNEQFF. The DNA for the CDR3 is TGTGCCAGCAGCCCAGGTCGGGGTAGGGACAATGAGCAGTTCTTC.